Shown below are 22 T cell receptor beta chains from a single sample sequenced in a study of tumor-infiltrating lymphocytes in localized non-small cell lung cancer. TCRdb's copy holds only in-frame clones and misses some; the assay was immunoSEQ multiplex PCR. The sample holds several thousand clones, approximately 71% seen once. Sample: uninvolved lung tissue not adjacent to the tumor. Receptors were obtained from a human donor with non-small cell lung cancer.

This chain joins TRBV28 and TRBJ1-5, with 11 positions matching TRBD1. J gave up 5 bases and V 4 bases, and 4 bases lay outside the gene matches. The CDR3 consists of 15 residues. Germline V gene sequence: CDR1 MDHEN, CDR2 SYDVKM. CDR3 amino acids: CASSSPGQGDQPQHF. The DNA for the CDR3 is TGTGCCAGCAGTTCCCCGGGACAGGGGGATCAGCCCCAGCATTTT.

J is TRBJ1-1 and V is TRBV5-6; D possibly corresponds to TRBD1 (5 bases). CDR3 size: 14 residues. CDR1 is SGHDT and CDR2 is YYEEEE in the germline V gene. The germline V and J ends were trimmed by 4 bases and 1 base, with 11 bases remaining between them. Here the CDR3 reads CASSGPGENTEAFF. DNA for the CDR3: TGTGCCAGCAGCGGTCCGGGGGAGAACACTGAAGCTTTCTTT.

The chain uses TRBV5-1 and TRBJ1-1; no definite D call. The V and J ends lost 0 bases and 4 bases respectively, with 13 bases between them. Germline V gene sequence: CDR1 SGHRS, CDR2 YFSETQ. CDR3 length: 15 amino acids. The CDR3 protein is CASSLGVGRATEAFF. The CDR3 DNA is TGCGCCAGCAGCTTGGGGGTAGGGAGGGCCACTGAAGCTTTCTTT.

The J gene is TRBJ2-7, the V gene TRBV5-1, with 9 bases lining up with TRBD1. J gave up 4 bases and V 7 bases, and 9 bases lay outside the gene matches. CDR1 and CDR2 from the germline V gene are SGHRS and YFSETQ. The CDR3 totals 14 residues. The CDR3 nucleotides are TGCGCCAGCGCCGGGTCGACAGGGGGGTACGAGCAGTACTTC. Its protein product is CASAGSTGGYEQYF. The whole variable domain, remainder taken from reference TRBV5-1 and TRBJ2-7, is KAGVTQTPRYLIKTRGQQVTLSCSPISGHRSVSWYQQTPGQGLQFLFEYFSETQRNKGNFPGRFSGRQFSNSRSEMNVSTLELGDSALYLCASAGSTGGYEQYFGPGTRLTVT.

V is TRBV27 and J is TRBJ2-1, with TRBD1 matching over 8 bases. CDR1 and CDR2 from the germline V gene are MNHEY and SMNVEV (reference sequence). CDR3 size: 15 residues. Losses at the gene ends were 4 bases for V and 4 bases for J; bases not matched to a gene: 6. The CDR3 spells CASSSQGAFYNEQFF. In DNA, the CDR3 is TGTGCCAGCAGTTCCCAGGGGGCTTTTTACAATGAGCAGTTCTTC.

This clone was counted only a few times. The J gene is TRBJ2-5, the V gene TRBV7-2; D may correspond to TRBD1 or TRBD2 (5 bases each). V shed 5 bases and J shed 5 bases, with 18 bases lying between them. The CDR3 is made up of 15 amino acids. Germline CDR1 SGHTA, CDR2 FQGNSA. For the CDR3, the DNA is TGTGCCAGCAGCCCGACGGGGCAACCCGCCGAGACCCAGTACTTC. Its translation: CASSPTGQPAETQYF.

The chain carries TRBV7-6 and TRBJ1-4; maybe TRBD1 (5 bases). CDR3 length: 13 residues. Germline V gene lookup returns CDR1 SGHVS and CDR2 FNYEAQ. V lost 6 bases, J lost 5 bases, and 10 bases lay in between. The CDR3 here is CASRRGPNEKLFF. In DNA, the CDR3 is TGTGCCAGCAGGAGGGGTCCAAATGAAAAACTGTTTTTT.

This clone was picked up one time. The J gene is TRBJ1-5, the V gene TRBV12-1; TRBD1 reflects the table's D call only, with no check against the DNA. TRBV12-1 is assigned pseudogene status. This CDR3 contains 19 residues. CDR3 region: CASSFVGQTGGPFNQPQHF. The CDR3 DNA sequence: TGTGCCAGCAGCTTTGTGGGCCAGACAGGGGGCCCGTTCAATCAGCCCCAGCATTTT.

V and J are TRBV25-1 and TRBJ1-3, with D possibly being TRBD1 (5 bases). The ends were cut back, 4 bases at V and 2 bases at J, with 6 bases in the middle. This CDR3 is built from 13 residues. Germline values: CDR1 MGHDK, CDR2 SYGVNS. CDR3 region: CASSVGAGNTIYF. CDR3 nucleotides: TGTGCCAGCAGTGTAGGGGCTGGAAACACCATATATTTT.

This chain links TRBV19 with TRBJ2-2; 7 bases line up with TRBD1. The CDR3 has 15 residues. The J segment lost 2 bases and the V segment lost 9 bases, leaving 9 bases of the junction unmatched. Germline V gene lookup returns CDR1 LNHDA and CDR2 SQIVND (reference sequence). The CDR3 loop is CASTTGDANTGELFF. The CDR3 bases are TGTGCCAGCACAACAGGGGACGCCAACACCGGGGAGCTGTTTTTT.

The chain carries TRBV6-1 and TRBJ2-3; either TRBD1 or TRBD2 may fit D (5 bases each). Germline assignment: CDR1 MNHNS and CDR2 SASEGT. The CDR3 extends over 14 amino acids. V gave up 10 bases and J gave up 2 bases, with 16 bases separating them. CDR3 nucleotides: TGTGCCAACAGGTCCTGGGACCACACAGATACGCAGTATTTT. Residues: CANRSWDHTDTQYF.

A single count supports this clone. The chain has TRBV4-1 and TRBJ2-1, with 13 bases that match TRBD2. J was trimmed by 7 bases and V by 4 bases; bases with no gene match: 4. Germline V gene sequence: CDR1 MGHRA, CDR2 YSYEKL. The CDR3 extends over 15 amino acids. CDR3 amino acids: CASSPPTSGRNEQFF. The CDR3, as DNA: TGCGCCAGCAGCCCACCGACTAGCGGGAGGAATGAGCAGTTCTTC.

The chain has TRBV12-2 and TRBJ1-2; the listed D gene, TRBD1, was not tested against the DNA. TRBV12-2 is given as a pseudogene. The CDR3 loop spans 13 amino acids. The CDR3 sequence: CASRHGQGKGYTF. The CDR3 region has the DNA TGTGCAAGTCGCCATGGACAGGGGAAGGGCTACACCTTC.

The J gene is TRBJ1-2, the V gene TRBV27; D not certain. Germline V gene sequence: CDR1 MNHEY, CDR2 SMNVEV (reference sequence). This CDR3 is built from 15 residues. V lost 7 bases, J lost 4 bases, and 19 bases lay in between. CDR3 residues: CASTPIQGNSYGYTF. CDR3 sequence (DNA): TGTGCCAGCACCCCCATACAAGGGAACTCCTATGGCTACACCTTC.

The sample holds a few counts of this clone. The chain recombines TRBV28 with TRBJ1-1, with D hard to call. In germline, CDR1 is MDHEN, CDR2 SYDVKM. V lost 4 bases and J 6 bases, leaving 18 bases between the germline ends. This CDR3 spans 15 amino acids. For the CDR3, the DNA is TGTGCCAGCAGTTCAACCGGGAATGGAGTCCCTGAAGCTTTCTTT. Its translation is CASSSTGNGVPEAFF.

This clone has just a few counts. The chain employs TRBV7-2 and TRBJ2-7; tentatively, D is TRBD1 (6 bases). From germline, CDR1 is SGHTA and CDR2 FQGNSA. This CDR3 contains 14 residues. Trimming pared 5 bases from V and 0 bases from J, leaving 11 bases between. CDR3 DNA: TGTGCCAGCAGCCCGGGACACAGCTCCTACGAGCAGTACTTC. Translated, it gives CASSPGHSSYEQYF.

V is TRBV6-4 and J is TRBJ1-2, with D perhaps matching TRBD1 (6 bases). Germline V gene data show CDR1 as MRHNA and CDR2 as SNTAGT. The ends were cut back, 4 bases at V and 3 bases at J, with 9 bases in the middle. The CDR3 extends over 13 amino acids. This CDR3 reads CASSAGAHYGYTF. In DNA, the CDR3 is TGTGCCAGCAGTGCAGGGGCCCACTATGGCTACACCTTC.

The chain employs TRBV15 and TRBJ2-3; 15 bases line up with TRBD2. The germline V gene has CDR1 LNHNV and CDR2 YYDKDF (reference sequence). The CDR3 covers 21 residues. The V and J ends lost 0 bases and 4 bases, in that order; junction bases with no gene match: 14. CDR3 sequence reads: CATSRDRILGLAGGRPDTQYF. In DNA, the CDR3 is TGTGCCACCAGCAGAGATAGAATTTTGGGACTAGCGGGGGGAAGACCAGATACGCAGTATTTT.

The V call is TRBV28, the J call TRBJ1-4, with 7 nucleotides matching TRBD1. The CDR3 spans 14 residues. V dropped 6 bases and J dropped 7; count of bases not matched to a gene: 8. Germline lookup yields CDR1 MDHEN and CDR2 SYDVKM. The chain's CDR3 is CASRNTGVFEKLFF. The CDR3 DNA is TGTGCCAGCAGGAACACAGGGGTGTTTGAAAAACTGTTTTTT.

This sequence joins TRBV28 and TRBJ1-2, with a weak D call TRBD1 (6 bases). The CDR3 sequence is 15 residues long. The germline V gene has CDR1 MDHEN and CDR2 SYDVKM. Trimming removed 7 bases at V and 2 bases at J, with 17 bases between. CDR3 DNA: TGTGCCAGCACCCCGGGGGCAGGCCAAAACTATGGCTACACCTTC. Protein product: CASTPGAGQNYGYTF.

The chain joins TRBV11-3 to TRBJ2-7, with D possibly being TRBD1 (5 bases). Between the trimmed V and J ends, which lost 0 bases and 6 bases, there was a span of 6 bases. The CDR3 is 12 amino acids. Germline V gene data show CDR1 as SGHNT and CDR2 as YENEEA. In nucleotides, the CDR3 is TGTGCCAGCAGCTTAGATCAGGGCGAGCAGTACTTC. Translation: CASSLDQGEQYF. The complete variable domain, with remaining parts taken from reference TRBV11-3 and TRBJ2-7, reads EAGVVQSPRYKIIEKKQPVAFWCNPISGHNTLYWYLQNLGQGPELLIRYENEEAVDDSQLPKDRFSAERLKGVDSTLKIQPAELGDSAVYLCASSLDQGEQYFGPGTRLTVT.

This clone was seen a handful of times. The CDR3, as DNA: TGTGCCAGTAGTATACCCCGCTGGGGGAATCAGCCCCAGCATTTT. Amino acid sequence: CASSIPRWGNQPQHF. J is TRBJ1-5 and V is TRBV19; possible D gene TRBD1, 5 bases. The CDR3 is 15 amino acids. The V and J ends lost 2 bases and 4 bases respectively, with 12 bases between them. Per germline, CDR1 LNHDA and CDR2 SQIVND (reference sequence).